A single sample gave rise to the 30 T cell receptor beta chains below, sequenced in a study of Ad26.COV2.S vaccination and SARS-CoV-2 variants. Sample treatment: 19 received Ad26.COV2.S at low or high dose, single or two shots; 5 received placebo; per-sample allocation not given. After the first vaccine or placebo injection, samples were drawn on day 63. Here immunoSEQ multiplex PCR was the method, and the copy in TCRdb shows in-frame clones only, minus some. The sample lists fewer than 800,000 clones; around 89% were seen once. Source: peripheral blood, taken in a trial of Ad26.COV2.S vaccine versus placebo. The receptors derive from a person between 18 and 65 years old who received the Ad26.COV2.S COVID-19 vaccine or a placebo.

The chain has TRBV5-1 and TRBJ2-5; D assignment may be TRBD1 or TRBD2 (7 bases each). Trimming stripped 6 bases from V and 4 bases from J, with 13 bases between. The CDR3 extends over 13 amino acids. Germline V gene sequence: CDR1 SGHRS, CDR2 YFSETQ. The CDR3 DNA reads as TGCGCCAGCACCCAGGGGGGGTTAGAGACCCAGTACTTC. Protein: CASTQGGLETQYF.

This rearrangement joins TRBV18 to TRBJ1-1; tentatively, D is TRBD1 (5 bases). The CDR3 sequence is 12 residues long. In germline, CDR1 is KGHSH, CDR2 LQKENI. V dropped 6 bases and J dropped 4 bases, with 9 bases sitting between them. The CDR3 reads CASSQGVTEAFF. The CDR3 DNA follows: TGTGCCAGCTCCCAAGGGGTCACTGAAGCTTTCTTT.

This clone was seen only once. This rearrangement joins TRBV20-1 to TRBJ1-5; D may be TRBD1 (5 bases). Germline V gene data show CDR1 as DFQATT and CDR2 as SNEGSKA (reference sequence). The length of the CDR3 is 15 residues. V was shortened by 3 bases and J by 4 bases, with 16 bases between the two germline ends. For the CDR3, the DNA is TGCAGTGCTAGTGGGGGTCTCTCGAGGAATCAGCCCCAGCATTTT. Residues: CSASGGLSRNQPQHF.

This clone was detected only a few times. In nucleotides, the CDR3 is TGTGCCAGTAGCCCCCCCGCGGGGCCCTCCACCGGGGAGCTGTTTTTT. Its translation is CASSPPAGPSTGELFF. The V gene is TRBV19, the J gene TRBJ2-2; possibly TRBD2 for D (6 bases). Per the germline V gene, CDR1 is LNHDA and CDR2 is SQIVND (reference sequence). The CDR3 has 16 residues. Trimming shortened V by 6 bases and J by 4 bases, and 18 bases separated the two germline ends.

This chain's CDR3 is CASSYGRGFVNTEAFF. In DNA form, the CDR3 reads TGTGCCAGCAGTTATGGCAGGGGTTTCGTGAACACTGAAGCTTTCTTT. The V gene is TRBV6-5, the J gene TRBJ1-1; D perhaps matches TRBD1 (6 bases). The CDR3 is 16 residues long. V was cut by 3 bases and J by 0 bases, with 14 bases left in between. Germline CDR1 and CDR2: MNHEY and SVGAGI.

This clone turned up a few times. The chain joins TRBV30 to TRBJ2-7, with TRBD1 matching over 8 bases. V trimming: 2 bases; J trimming: 9 bases; junction bases outside the gene matches: 12. Looked up from germline, CDR1 is GTSNPN and CDR2 is SVGIG (reference sequence). The CDR3 length is 14 residues. For the CDR3, the DNA is TGTGCCTGGAGTAGTACGATAGGACAGGGTTGGCAGTACTTC. It translates to CAWSSTIGQGWQYF.

The rearrangement links TRBV12-3 or TRBV12-4 to TRBJ1-2; no clear D gene. This CDR3 contains 13 residues. Trimming stripped 0 bases from V and 7 bases from J, with 9 bases between. The CDR3 DNA reads as TGTGCCAGCAGTTTAGCGAGTAATATTGGCTACACCTTC. It codes for CASSLASNIGYTF.

The J gene is TRBJ2-1, the V gene TRBV10-3, with TRBD2 identical over 16 bases. The CDR3 is 17 amino acids. Germline loops: CDR1 ENHRY, CDR2 SYGVKD. Germline trimming cut 0 bases from V and 6 bases from J; bases unmatched to any gene: 2. The CDR3 nucleotides read TGTGCCATCAGTGAGTCGGGACTAGCGGGGGGGTTCAATGAGCAGTTCTTC. This encodes CAISESGLAGGFNEQFF.

The chain carries TRBV7-3 and TRBJ1-1, with TRBD1 matching over 9 bases. Trimming removed 0 bases from V and 12 bases from J; junction bases left unmatched: 5. Germline CDR1 SGHTA, CDR2 FQGTGA. The CDR3 length is 13 residues. The CDR3 DNA reads as TGTGCCAGCAGCTTAACCTGGGACAGGGAGCCTTTCTTT. Translating gives CASSLTWDREPFF. The variable domain in full, completed from reference TRBV7-3 and TRBJ1-1, reads GAGVSQTPSNKVTEKGKYVELRCDPISGHTALYWYRQSLGQGPEFLIYFQGTGAADDSGLPNDRFFAVRPEGSVSTLKIQRTERGDSAVYLCASSLTWDREPFFGQGTRLTVV.

This chain joins TRBV2 and TRBJ1-4; D remains unclear. CDR3 length: 15 residues. Trimming removed 3 bases from V and 0 bases from J, with 8 bases in between. Germline-derived CDR1 and CDR2 are SNHLY and FYNNEI. The CDR3 protein is CASSEWPATNEKLFF. Here the CDR3 DNA reads TGTGCCAGCAGTGAGTGGCCAGCAACTAATGAAAAACTGTTTTTT.

The V gene is TRBV6-5, the J gene TRBJ1-1; D not certain. The CDR3 sequence is 11 residues long. V dropped 11 bases and J dropped 11 bases, with 18 bases sitting between them. Looked up from germline, CDR1 is MNHEY and CDR2 is SVGAGI. CDR3 nucleotides: TGTGCCGTTCTCGATTCCCAGGAGGCTTTCTTT. It specifies CAVLDSQEAFF.

The chain is built from TRBV3-1 (or the pseudogene TRBV3-2) and TRBJ2-7; possible D gene TRBD1, 6 bases. In germline, CDR1 is LGHDT, CDR2 YNNKEL (reference sequence). The CDR3 runs to 13 residues. The V gene lost 5 bases and the J gene lost 9 bases, with 17 bases spanning the gap. The CDR3 DNA reads as TGTGCCAGCAGCTACGGACAGCGCTCGGGGCAGTACTTC. Amino acids: CASSYGQRSGQYF.

The CDR3 reads CASSPGQGAFRYTF. The DNA of the CDR3 is TGTGCCAGCAGTCCGGGACAGGGGGCATTTCGCTACACCTTC. The chain recombines TRBV6-5 with TRBJ1-2, with 12 bases that match TRBD1. Germline V gives CDR1 MNHEY, CDR2 SVGAGI. V shed 5 bases and J 9 bases; nucleotides not matched to a gene: 7. CDR3 length: 14 residues.

CDR3 nucleotides: TGTGCCAGCAGTTATTCGGCCGCAGGGACGACACCCCTCCACTTT. Translated, it gives CASSYSAAGTTPLHF. V usage is TRBV6-5 and J usage is TRBJ1-6; D might be TRBD1 (5 bases). The germline V and J ends were trimmed by 3 bases and 11 bases, with 17 bases remaining between them. The CDR3 loop spans 15 amino acids. The germline gives CDR1 MNHEY, CDR2 SVGAGI.

The chain joins TRBV15 to TRBJ2-5, with D perhaps matching TRBD1 or TRBD2 (5 bases each). Germline V lookup: CDR1 LNHNV, CDR2 YYDKDF (reference sequence). Trimming cost V 5 bases and J 2 bases, with 6 bases left between them. The CDR3 loop spans 12 amino acids. Here the CDR3 reads CATSEGQETQYF. The CDR3 nucleotides read TGTGCCACCAGCGAGGGGCAAGAGACCCAGTACTTC.

This chain uses TRBV7-2 with TRBJ2-7, with D perhaps matching TRBD2 (6 bases). Germline-derived CDR1 and CDR2 are SGHTA and FQGNSA. The length of the CDR3 is 15 residues. Trimming stripped 5 bases from V and 7 bases from J, with 21 bases between. CDR3 coding DNA: TGTGCCAGCAGCCCCGGCTGGCGGGGAGGAAGTGAGCAGTACTTC. Its protein product is CASSPGWRGGSEQYF.

This clone has only one observation. This chain joins TRBV30 and TRBJ2-7; TRBD2 is a possible D gene (5 bases). V lost 0 bases to trimming and J lost 1 base, with 10 bases between them. The CDR3 is 14 amino acids. Germline values: CDR1 GTSNPN, CDR2 SVGIG (reference sequence). CDR3 in DNA: TGTGCCTGGAGTGTACTACTAGGTTCCTACGAGCAGTACTTC. Translating it yields CAWSVLLGSYEQYF.

This clone was observed once. This chain joins TRBV3-1 (or the pseudogene TRBV3-2) and TRBJ2-4; a weak D match, TRBD1 (5 bases). Germline V gene lookup returns CDR1 LGHDT and CDR2 YNNKEL (reference sequence). The V and J ends lost 0 bases and 9 bases respectively, with 9 bases between them. The CDR3 extends over 13 amino acids. CDR3 loop: CASSQDRQSIQYF. The CDR3 nucleotides are TGTGCCAGCAGCCAAGATAGACAGAGCATTCAGTACTTC.

The chain links TRBV7-2 to TRBJ2-7; 13 nucleotides line up with TRBD2. V shed 6 bases and J 5 bases; nucleotides not matched to a gene: 4. Germline V gene data show CDR1 as SGHTA and CDR2 as FQGNSA. The CDR3 totals 14 residues. CDR3 sequence: CASRLAGGVNEQYF. The CDR3, as DNA: TGTGCCAGCAGACTAGCGGGGGGGGTTAACGAGCAGTACTTC.

The chain carries TRBV9 and TRBJ1-2; TRBD1 is a possible D gene (6 bases). CDR1 is SGDLS, CDR2 YYNGEE, per germline. The CDR3 totals 15 residues. Trimming shortened V by 4 bases and J by 4 bases, and 17 bases separated the two germline ends. The CDR3, as DNA: TGTGCCAGCAGCCTTCAACCAGGGGCAGGCTATGGCTACACCTTC. It translates to CASSLQPGAGYGYTF.

This rearrangement joins TRBV7-8 to TRBJ2-5, with 8 bases that match TRBD2. V was clipped by 5 bases and J by 5 bases; unmatched bases: 7. CDR3 length: 14 residues. Germline V CDR1 and CDR2: SGHVS, FQNEAQ. In nucleotides, the CDR3 is TGTGCCAGCAGCATAAATAGCGGGACGGAGACCCAGTACTTC. Protein product: CASSINSGTETQYF.

The chain carries TRBV12-3 or TRBV12-4 and TRBJ1-1, with unresolved D. The length of the CDR3 is 13 residues. The V and J ends lost 8 bases and 1 base respectively, with 11 bases between them. Here the CDR3 reads CASSGPGNTEAFF. CDR3 bases: TGTGCCAGCTCCGGACCTGGGAACACTGAAGCTTTCTTT.

The sample holds one count of this clone. This rearrangement joins TRBV7-9 to TRBJ1-4; the match to TRBD1 covers 7 bases. J lost 0 bases, V lost 5 bases, and 3 bases had no gene match. The CDR3 has 15 amino acids. Per the germline V gene, CDR1 is SEHNR and CDR2 is FQNEAQ (reference sequence). Here the CDR3 DNA reads TGTGCCAGCAGCCGGGGACAGTCAACTAATGAAAAACTGTTTTTT. Its protein product is CASSRGQSTNEKLFF.

CDR3 DNA sequence: TGTGCCTCTAGCCTACAGGGGAGGCGGGAGACCCAGTACTTC. It is translated as CASSLQGRRETQYF. The chain carries TRBV30 and TRBJ2-5; possible D gene TRBD1, 7 bases. V dropped 7 bases and J dropped 5 bases, with 20 bases sitting between them. CDR3 length: 14 amino acids. Per the germline V gene, CDR1 is GTSNPN and CDR2 is SVGIG (reference sequence).

This chain joins TRBV3-1 (or the pseudogene TRBV3-2) and TRBJ2-7; D possibly corresponds to TRBD2 (6 bases). In germline, CDR1 is LGHDT, CDR2 YNNKEL (reference sequence). The ends were cut back, 5 bases at V and 5 bases at J, with 16 bases in the middle. The CDR3 consists of 14 residues. The CDR3 DNA follows: TGTGCCAGCAGCTTAACCCGGGGGTTCAACGAGCAGTACTTC. Protein sequence: CASSLTRGFNEQYF.

This chain connects TRBV30 to TRBJ2-7; 7 nucleotides line up with TRBD1. Trimming removed 5 bases from V and 0 bases from J; junction bases left unmatched: 4. Germline V gene sequence: CDR1 GTSNPN, CDR2 SVGIG (reference sequence). The CDR3 contains 13 residues. CDR3 region: CAWATGASYEQYF. CDR3 DNA: TGTGCCTGGGCAACAGGGGCCTCCTACGAGCAGTACTTC.

This chain uses TRBV5-6 with TRBJ2-1; 7 bases agree with TRBD2. The CDR3 length is 15 residues. The ends lost 0 bases at V and 6 bases at J; junction bases unmatched: 6. CDR1 is SGHDT, CDR2 YYEEEE, per germline. CDR3 sequence: CASSLVWAGVNEQFF. As DNA, the CDR3 is TGTGCCAGCAGCTTGGTATGGGCGGGGGTCAATGAGCAGTTCTTC.

The CDR3 coding sequence is TGTGCCAGCAGGGTTGGGACAGCGGGCTACGAGCAGTACTTC. Its protein product is CASRVGTAGYEQYF. V gene TRBV2 combines with J gene TRBJ2-7; weak D call: TRBD1 (7 bases). Trimming stripped 6 bases from V and 3 bases from J, with 15 bases between. Germline lookup yields CDR1 SNHLY and CDR2 FYNNEI. This CDR3 is built from 14 residues.

The V and J genes are TRBV12-5 and TRBJ2-2; D is unclear. The germline V gene has CDR1 LGHNT and CDR2 FRNRAP. Trimming removed 0 bases from V and 2 bases from J, with 4 bases in between. This CDR3 spans 14 amino acids. The CDR3 DNA is TGTGCTAGTGGTTTGGTCACTAACACCGGGGAGCTGTTTTTT. Protein product: CASGLVTNTGELFF.

The chain joins TRBV11-2 to TRBJ2-1; D is uncertain. V lost 4 bases, J lost 4 bases, and 14 bases lay in between. The V gene's germline CDR1 is SGHAT and CDR2 FQNNGV. The CDR3 contains 15 residues. CDR3 in amino acids: CASSSAIERYNEQFF. The CDR3 DNA follows: TGTGCCAGCAGCTCCGCAATAGAGCGTTACAATGAGCAGTTCTTC.